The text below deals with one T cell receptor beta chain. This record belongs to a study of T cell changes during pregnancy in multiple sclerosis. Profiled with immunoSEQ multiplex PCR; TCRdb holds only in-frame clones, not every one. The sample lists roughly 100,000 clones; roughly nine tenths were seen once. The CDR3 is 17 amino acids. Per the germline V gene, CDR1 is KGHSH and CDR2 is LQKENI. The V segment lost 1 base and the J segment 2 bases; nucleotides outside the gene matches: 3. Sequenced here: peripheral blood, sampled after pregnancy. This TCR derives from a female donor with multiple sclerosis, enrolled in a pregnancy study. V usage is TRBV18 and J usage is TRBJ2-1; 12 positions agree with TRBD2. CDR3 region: CASSPRGLAGPYNEQFF. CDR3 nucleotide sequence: TGTGCCAGCTCACCACGAGGACTAGCGGGGCCCTACAATGAGCAGTTCTTC.